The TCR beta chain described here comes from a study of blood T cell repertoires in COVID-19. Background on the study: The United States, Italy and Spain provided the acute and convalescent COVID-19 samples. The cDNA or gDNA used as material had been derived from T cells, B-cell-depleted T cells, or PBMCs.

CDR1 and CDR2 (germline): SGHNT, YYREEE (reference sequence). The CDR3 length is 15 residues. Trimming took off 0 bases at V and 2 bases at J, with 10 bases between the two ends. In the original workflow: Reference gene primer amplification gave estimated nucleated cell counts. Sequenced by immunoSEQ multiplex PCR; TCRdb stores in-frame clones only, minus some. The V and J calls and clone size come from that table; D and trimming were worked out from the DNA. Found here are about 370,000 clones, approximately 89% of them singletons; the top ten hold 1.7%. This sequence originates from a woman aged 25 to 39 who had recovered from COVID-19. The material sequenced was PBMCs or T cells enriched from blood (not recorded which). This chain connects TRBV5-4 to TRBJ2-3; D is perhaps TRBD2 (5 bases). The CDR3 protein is CASSLELAVTDTQYF. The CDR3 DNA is TGTGCCAGCAGCTTGGAGCTAGCCGTCACAGATACGCAGTATTTT.